The 2 T cell receptor beta chains below all came from one sample that was sequenced in a study of OX40 agonist ivuxolimab in advanced cancers. The receptor library was made with the immunoSEQ multiplex PCR assay. TCRdb took this table from immuneACCESS and kept in-frame rearrangements with V and J called. Such tables lack part of the clones; where checked against another copy, unresolved V genes explain under half of the gap, and the rest is unexplained. Present in this sample are 45,000 or so clones, 85% to 90% of which were seen just once. The ten largest make up 6.5% to 9% of the sample. The sequencing here drew on CD4+ or CD8+ T cells sorted from blood, taken in a trial of the OX40 agonist ivuxolimab. These receptors all come from an adult with an advanced solid tumor such as melanoma, head and neck, liver or kidney cancer.

The chain recombines TRBV5-1 with TRBJ1-1, with D maybe TRBD1 (6 bases). The V end was cut by 1 base, the J end by 4 bases, with 14 bases between. The CDR3 has 15 residues. In germline, CDR1 is SGHRS, CDR2 YFSETQ. CDR3 bases: TGCGCCAGCAGCTTGTTCACAGGGTCGGGCACTGAAGCTTTCTTT. It is translated as CASSLFTGSGTEAFF.

The chain combines TRBV5-4 with TRBJ2-3; D unclear. V shed 0 bases and J shed 8 bases, with 7 bases lying between them. From germline, CDR1 is SGHNT and CDR2 YYREEE (reference sequence). The CDR3 is 12 residues long. The CDR3 sequence is CASSLDYLTQYF. The DNA of the CDR3 is TGTGCCAGCAGCTTGGACTATCTTACGCAGTATTTT. The variable domain in full, completed from reference TRBV5-4 and TRBJ2-3, reads ETGVTQSPTHLIKTRGQQVTLRCSSQSGHNTVSWYQQALGQGPQFIFQYYREEENGRGNFPPRFSGLQFPNYSSELNVNALELDDSALYLCASSLDYLTQYFGPGTRLTVL.